This record covers a single T cell receptor beta chain. The CDR3 is 12 residues long. The ends were cut back, 3 bases at V and 6 bases at J, with 11 bases in the middle. Looked up from germline, CDR1 is GTSNPN and CDR2 is SVGIG (reference sequence). These data are taken from a study of cytomegalovirus exposure and HLA in healthy donors. The PCR made use of 60 Vbeta and 13 Jbeta primers. Generated by immunoSEQ multiplex PCR, the TCRdb table keeps only in-frame clones and is missing some. The sample lists roughly 97,000 clones, about a tenth occurring once. This TCR was recovered from a man between 45 and 60 years old in good health and CMV-seropositive. Sample: PBMCs. The J gene is TRBJ1-2, the V gene TRBV30; D ambiguous. The CDR3 reads CAWRREDDGYTF. CDR3 in DNA: TGTGCCTGGAGACGGGAGGACGATGGCTACACCTTC.